This TCR beta chain was captured in a study of T-cell reconstitution after alpha-beta-depleted transplantation in children. The CDR3 extends over 14 amino acids. V was pared by 1 base and J by 6 bases, with 10 bases between. Germline CDR1 reads MGHDK; CDR2 reads SYGVNS. Unique molecular identifiers tagged the TCRbeta library. TCRdb called the PCR reads again in MiXCR, with one record for every CDR3 protein. The sample lists 200,000 to 300,000 distinct CDR3 sequences, more than 10% occurring once. V gene TRBV25-1 combines with J gene TRBJ1-5; D gene uncertain. This clonotype was sampled from a human donor who donated a stem cell graft to a child with acute lymphoblastic leukemia. The source was PBMCs from the stem cell graft donor, collected from the stem cell graft. The CDR3 DNA sequence: TGTGCCAGCAGTGAATCGGGTCGGGGTCAGCCCCAGCATTTT. This sequence encodes CASSESGRGQPQHF. The entire variable domain, with the rest obtained from reference TRBV25-1 and TRBJ1-5, is as follows: EADIYQTPRYLVIGTGKKITLECSQTMGHDKMYWYQQDPGMELHLIHYSYGVNSTEKGDLSSESTVSRIRTEHFPLTLESARPSHTSQYLCASSESGRGQPQHFGDGTRLSIL.